The 26 T cell receptor beta chains in this list originate from one sample, sequenced in a study of blood T cell repertoires in COVID-19. Sequenced by immunoSEQ multiplex PCR; TCRdb stores in-frame clones only, minus some. The sample contains 250,000 to 350,000 clones, just over 85% of which appear only once. The material sequenced was peripheral blood. Receptor source: a woman in her thirties with active or convalescent COVID-19.

This clone showed up just a few times. The V gene is TRBV30, the J gene TRBJ2-5, with a weak D call TRBD2 (8 bases). V was trimmed by 4 bases and J by 5 bases, leaving 17 bases between them. Germline assignment: CDR1 GTSNPN and CDR2 SVGIG (reference sequence). CDR3 length: 14 amino acids. The CDR3 DNA sequence: TGTGCCTGGAATCCCGGGAGGGGGCGGGAGACCCAGTACTTC. This gives the protein CAWNPGRGRETQYF.

The chain employs TRBV6-5 and TRBJ2-7; a possible D gene is TRBD1 (7 bases). The CDR3 runs to 13 residues. The germline V and J ends were trimmed by 7 bases and 5 bases, with 15 bases remaining between them. Germline loops: CDR1 MNHEY, CDR2 SVGAGI. The chain's CDR3 is CASMRRGPNEQYF. The CDR3 region has the DNA TGTGCCAGCATGAGGAGGGGGCCAAACGAGCAGTACTTC.

The chain joins TRBV28 to TRBJ1-1; no firm D call. V was clipped by 7 bases and J by 1 base, with 13 bases between them. The CDR3 totals 14 residues. The germline gives CDR1 MDHEN, CDR2 SYDVKM. CDR3 region: CASTTFRGNTEAFF. The CDR3 nucleotides read TGTGCCAGCACCACCTTTCGAGGGAACACTGAAGCTTTCTTT.

The chain uses TRBV9 and TRBJ1-6; possibly TRBD1 for D (5 bases). CDR1 and CDR2 from the germline V gene are SGDLS and YYNGEE. Trimming left V 2 bases short and J 7 bases short, with 13 bases between. The CDR3 runs to 15 residues. The CDR3 nucleotides read TGTGCCAGCAGCGTGCGCGGGGCTTGGAATTCACCCCTCCACTTT. Translated: CASSVRGAWNSPLHF.

V and J are TRBV9 and TRBJ1-2, with 7 bases that match TRBD1. CDR1 and CDR2 from the germline V gene are SGDLS and YYNGEE. J lost 4 bases, V lost 6 bases, and 9 bases had no gene match. This CDR3 comprises 14 residues. The CDR3 nucleotides read TGTGCCAGCACCCACGGACAGGAGGGCTATGGCTACACCTTC. This translates into CASTHGQEGYGYTF.

This chain joins TRBV6-2 or TRBV6-3 and TRBJ1-4, with 7 bases matching TRBD1. V lost 4 bases to trimming and J lost 4 bases; unmatched junction nucleotides: 3. Germline CDR1 MNHEY, CDR2 SVGEGT. The CDR3 consists of 14 residues. CDR3 in amino acids: CASSSTGRNEKLFF. The CDR3 region has the DNA TGTGCCAGCAGTTCGACAGGGCGTAATGAAAAACTGTTTTTT.

The chain links TRBV28 to TRBJ1-1; TRBD1 matches 7 bases. Germline V gene sequence: CDR1 MDHEN, CDR2 SYDVKM. The CDR3 covers 14 residues. Trimming at V came to 6 bases and at J to 7 bases, leaving 11 bases not matched to a gene. CDR3 region: CASREGQPLLEAFF. CDR3 bases: TGTGCCAGCAGGGAGGGACAGCCCTTACTTGAAGCTTTCTTT.

The chain couples TRBV20-1 to TRBJ1-5; D is undetermined. This CDR3 spans 13 amino acids. CDR1 is DFQATT and CDR2 is SNEGSKA in the germline V gene (reference sequence). V lost 3 bases and J lost 2, with 8 bases in between. Here the CDR3 DNA reads TGCAGTGCTAGTAGCCAGGGCAATCAGCCCCAGCATTTT. Protein: CSASSQGNQPQHF.

The chain recombines TRBV5-5 with TRBJ2-7, with 7 bases matching TRBD1. The CDR3 has 13 amino acids. V lost 4 bases and J lost 8; bases outside the gene matches: 9. The germline CDR1 and CDR2 sequences are SGHKS and YYEKEE (reference sequence). CDR3 sequence reads: CASSRMPGGQQYF. DNA for the CDR3: TGTGCCAGCAGCCGGATGCCAGGGGGACAGCAGTACTTC.

The chain recombines TRBV3-1 (or the pseudogene TRBV3-2) with TRBJ2-5, with no clear D. The germline gives CDR1 LGHDT, CDR2 YNNKEL (reference sequence). The CDR3 spans 12 residues. The V end was cut by 8 bases, the J end by 5 bases, with 12 bases between. The CDR3: CASGSVGETQYF. DNA of the CDR3: TGTGCCAGCGGGTCGGTCGGGGAGACCCAGTACTTC.

The rearrangement uses TRBV5-8 and TRBJ1-2, with D maybe TRBD1 (6 bases). From germline, CDR1 is SGHTS and CDR2 YDEGEE. V shed 0 bases and J shed 2 bases, with 8 bases lying between them. CDR3 length: 14 amino acids. This chain's CDR3 is CASSLADRNYGYTF. The CDR3 DNA reads as TGTGCCAGCAGCTTGGCCGACAGGAACTATGGCTACACCTTC.

This sequence joins TRBV20-1 and TRBJ1-6, with D unclear. The germline V and J ends were trimmed by 3 bases and 0 bases, with 9 bases remaining between them. Germline V CDR1 and CDR2: DFQATT, SNEGSKA (reference sequence). This CDR3 is built from 15 residues. CDR3 sequence (DNA): TGCAGTGCTAGTCCCCGGGGCTCCTATAATTCACCCCTCCACTTT. Protein product: CSASPRGSYNSPLHF.

The chain recombines TRBV11-2 with TRBJ2-3; tentative D call: TRBD2 (6 bases). Trimming cost V 5 bases and J 1 base, with 13 bases left between them. CDR1 SGHAT and CDR2 FQNNGV come from the germline V gene. CDR3 length: 15 residues. The CDR3 sequence: CASSHLGGGTDTQYF. CDR3 nucleotides: TGTGCCAGCAGCCACCTCGGCGGGGGCACAGATACGCAGTATTTT.

The J gene is TRBJ2-5, the V gene TRBV6-5; no clear D gene. The V gene's germline CDR1 is MNHEY and CDR2 SVGAGI. The CDR3 covers 14 residues. The V end was cut by 6 bases, the J end by 4 bases, with 15 bases between. The CDR3 region has the DNA TGTGCCAGCAGGATACCGGGTCCTATAGAGACCCAGTACTTC. Amino acid sequence: CASRIPGPIETQYF.

V is TRBV7-2 and J is TRBJ2-3; the D gene is possibly TRBD1 (5 bases). V lost 1 base and J lost 6, with 8 bases in between. From germline, CDR1 is SGHTA and CDR2 FQGNSA. The CDR3 consists of 13 residues. For the CDR3, the DNA is TGTGCCAGCAGCTTAGGACAGAGGGATACGCAGTATTTT. Its protein is CASSLGQRDTQYF.

V gene TRBV7-3 combines with J gene TRBJ1-1; 7 nucleotides line up with TRBD1. Losses at the gene ends were 6 bases for V and 1 base for J; bases not matched to a gene: 5. The germline V gene encodes CDR1 SGHTA and CDR2 FQGTGA. CDR3 length: 14 residues. The CDR3 reads CASSPGTANTEAFF. CDR3 nucleotides: TGTGCCAGCAGTCCCGGGACAGCGAACACTGAAGCTTTCTTT.

The genes are TRBV27 and TRBJ2-1, with TRBD1 matching over 12 bases. V lost 5 bases, J lost 8 bases, and 10 bases stayed unmatched. This CDR3 has 16 residues. Germline lookup yields CDR1 MNHEY and CDR2 SMNVEV (reference sequence). Here the CDR3 reads CASSPGWGQGAHEQFF. DNA of the CDR3: TGTGCCAGCAGTCCTGGGTGGGGACAGGGGGCGCATGAGCAGTTCTTC.

The chain carries TRBV18 and TRBJ2-5; TRBD2 agrees at 7 bases. Germline trimming cut 2 bases from V and 0 bases from J; bases unmatched to any gene: 15. From germline, CDR1 is KGHSH and CDR2 LQKENI. The CDR3 extends over 19 amino acids. CDR3 DNA sequence: TGTGCCAGCTCACCAAAGAGTAGCGGGCCCCGCCCAAACCAAGAGACCCAGTACTTC. Protein product: CASSPKSSGPRPNQETQYF.

This clone has a handful of counts. J is TRBJ2-7 and V is TRBV30; D is unclear. This CDR3 contains 10 residues. Germline CDR1 reads GTSNPN; CDR2 reads SVGIG (reference sequence). Trimming left V 1 base short and J 9 bases short, with 7 bases between. CDR3 region: CAWSDERQYF. CDR3 sequence (DNA): TGTGCCTGGAGTGACGAGAGGCAGTACTTC.

The chain joins TRBV7-3 to TRBJ1-1, with TRBD1 matching over 8 bases. The V gene's germline CDR1 is SGHTA and CDR2 FQGTGA. V lost 1 base and J lost 4; bases outside the gene matches: 2. The CDR3 is 14 residues long. CDR3 sequence reads: CASSLNTGGTEAFF. The CDR3 bases are TGTGCCAGCAGCTTAAATACAGGGGGCACTGAAGCTTTCTTT.

The chain joins TRBV4-1 to TRBJ1-2; D gene ambiguous. CDR3 size: 13 residues. Germline lookup yields CDR1 MGHRA and CDR2 YSYEKL. V lost 1 base and J lost 4, with 7 bases in between. CDR3 nucleotide sequence: TGCGCCAGCAGCCAAGTCGGCGGCTATGGCTACACCTTC. It codes for CASSQVGGYGYTF.

The chain couples TRBV9 to TRBJ1-2, with no clear D. The germline V gene encodes CDR1 SGDLS and CDR2 YYNGEE. The ends were cut back, 3 bases at V and 7 bases at J, with 10 bases in the middle. The CDR3 length is 12 residues. The CDR3 is CASSAQSGGYTF. The DNA for the CDR3 is TGTGCCAGCAGCGCCCAGTCTGGTGGCTACACCTTC. The variable domain in full, with the rest retrieved from reference TRBV9 and TRBJ1-2, is DSGVTQTPKHLITATGQRVTLRCSPRSGDLSVYWYQQSLDQGLQFLIQYYNGEERAKGNILERFSAQQFPDLHSELNLSSLELGDSALYFCASSAQSGGYTFGSGTRLTVV.

This clone was observed a single time. The J gene is TRBJ2-1, the V gene TRBV11-2; D is ambiguous. The CDR3 totals 14 residues. Trimming shortened V by 1 base and J by 8 bases, and 12 bases separated the two germline ends. Germline lookup yields CDR1 SGHAT and CDR2 FQNNGV. This CDR3 is CASSLAYARDEQFF. The CDR3 DNA follows: TGTGCCAGCAGCTTAGCTTATGCCCGCGATGAGCAGTTCTTC.

The chain employs TRBV29-1 and TRBJ2-5; TRBD2 is a possible D gene (6 bases). The ends were cut back, 4 bases at V and 2 bases at J, with 14 bases in the middle. The CDR3 runs to 14 residues. Germline values: CDR1 SQVTM, CDR2 ANQGSEA. CDR3: CSVASEGWQETQYF. The CDR3 nucleotides read TGCAGCGTTGCCTCGGAGGGGTGGCAAGAGACCCAGTACTTC.

This chain joins TRBV7-9 and TRBJ1-2; 7 nucleotides align to TRBD1. After removal of 1 base from V and 5 bases from J, the junction contained 10 bases not matched to a gene. Germline lookup yields CDR1 SEHNR and CDR2 FQNEAQ (reference sequence). The CDR3 consists of 16 residues. The chain's CDR3 is CASSLGGTAGIYGYTF. The CDR3 bases are TGTGCCAGCAGCTTAGGAGGGACAGCAGGAATTTATGGCTACACCTTC.

This clone was seen more than once but under ten times. V is TRBV5-8 and J is TRBJ1-3; 8 bases fit TRBD1. The trim removed 4 bases at V and 2 bases at J, leaving 8 bases unmatched. Per germline, CDR1 SGHTS and CDR2 YDEGEE. The CDR3 covers 16 residues. The CDR3 sequence is CASSRFQGATGNTIYF. For the CDR3, the DNA is TGTGCCAGCAGCAGATTCCAGGGGGCTACTGGAAACACCATATATTTT.